This TCR beta chain stems from a study of blood T cell repertoires in COVID-19. Background on the study: There were acute and convalescent COVID-19 samples, and they came from the United States, Italy and Spain.

Germline CDR1 SGHTA, CDR2 FQGNSA. This CDR3 has 14 amino acids. V was cut by 1 base and J by 7 bases, with 14 bases left in between. Per the original data handling: From reference gene primer amplification, estimates of nucleated cell counts were derived. TCRdb keeps only in-frame clones here, not all; method: immunoSEQ multiplex PCR. For V, J and clone size, that table is used; D and trimming come from the DNA. The sample includes 200,000 to 300,000 clones, about 91% seen only once; the top ten take under 2.5%. The source material was PBMCs or T cells enriched from blood (not recorded which). The chain has TRBV7-2 and TRBJ2-7; tentative D call: TRBD2 (7 bases). The TCR originated in a middle-aged woman with acute COVID-19. CDR3 in amino acids: CASSLGGGTVEQYF. CDR3 in DNA: TGTGCCAGCAGCTTAGGGGGGGGCACTGTAGAGCAGTACTTC.